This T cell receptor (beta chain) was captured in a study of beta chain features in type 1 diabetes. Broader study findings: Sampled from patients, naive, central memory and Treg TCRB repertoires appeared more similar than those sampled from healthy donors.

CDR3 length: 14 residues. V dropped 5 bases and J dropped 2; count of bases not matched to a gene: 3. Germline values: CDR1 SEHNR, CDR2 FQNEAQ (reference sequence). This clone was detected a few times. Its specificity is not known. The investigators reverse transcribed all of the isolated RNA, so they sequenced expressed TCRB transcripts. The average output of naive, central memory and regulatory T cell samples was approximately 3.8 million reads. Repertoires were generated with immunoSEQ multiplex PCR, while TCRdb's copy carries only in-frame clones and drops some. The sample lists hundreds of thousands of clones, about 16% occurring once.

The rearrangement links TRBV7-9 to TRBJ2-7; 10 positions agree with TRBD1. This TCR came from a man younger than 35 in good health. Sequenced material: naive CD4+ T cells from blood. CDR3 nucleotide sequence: TGTGCCAGCAGCCGGGACAGGGGAGCCTACGAGCAGTACTTC. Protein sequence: CASSRDRGAYEQYF.